This T cell receptor beta chain is drawn from a study of blood T cells in healthy people across ages. Regarding the study as a whole: Per-million-T-cell TCR beta diversity fell roughly linearly with age.

Primed by a sample-barcoded 5' primer and a J-beta primer mix, a second PCR proceeded for 7 to 11 cycles. Each cDNA was tagged by a template-switch adaptor containing 12 random nucleotides. One entry per CDR3 protein results from TCRdb running MiXCR on the 5' RACE reads. Among hundreds of thousands of distinct CDR3 sequences listed, less than 45% were seen once. This CDR3 has 18 amino acids. After removal of 5 bases from V and 13 bases from J, the junction contained 25 bases not matched to a gene. The germline CDR1 and CDR2 sequences are DFQATT and SNEGSKA (reference sequence). Comment on this clonotype: Its antigen is unidentified.

The sample comprised blood. This TCR derives from an older man in good health. The chain employs TRBV20-1 and TRBJ2-1; TRBD2 agrees at 11 bases. CDR3 amino acids: CSAGGLTSGARSGETQFF. As DNA, the CDR3 is TGCAGTGCTGGTGGTTTGACTAGCGGGGCTCGCTCGGGGGAGACCCAGTTCTTC.